Listed here are 9 T cell receptor beta chains from one sample, sequenced in a study of cytomegalovirus exposure and HLA in healthy donors. The PCR used 60 Vbeta and 13 Jbeta primers. Profiling relied on immunoSEQ multiplex PCR, and the TCRdb table lists in-frame clones only, not all of them. The table has over 100,000 clones, roughly two thirds seen once. Material for sequencing was PBMCs. These receptors all stem from a middle-aged man in good health and CMV-seronegative.

The chain joins TRBV5-1 to TRBJ2-5, with TRBD2 matching over 10 bases. J lost 3 bases, V lost 7 bases, and 12 bases had no gene match. Germline V CDR1 and CDR2: SGHRS, YFSETQ. The CDR3 runs 16 residues. This CDR3 reads CASGRLGSGGEETQYF. As DNA, the CDR3 is TGCGCCAGCGGCCGACTGGGGAGCGGGGGGGAAGAGACCCAGTACTTC.

This sequence joins TRBV6-6 and TRBJ1-1; a weak D match, TRBD1 (6 bases). The CDR3 sequence is 13 residues long. Germline V gives CDR1 MNHNY, CDR2 SVGAGI (reference sequence). Trimming stripped 6 bases from V and 1 base from J, with 9 bases between. Written as DNA, the CDR3 is TGTGCCAGCAGGGGACAACCGAACACTGAAGCTTTCTTT. Its protein is CASRGQPNTEAFF.

This clone has just one count. The chain links TRBV18 to TRBJ1-2, with a weak D call TRBD1 (6 bases). Trimming cost V 5 bases and J 4 bases, with 23 bases left between them. The CDR3 is 17 residues long. Germline-derived CDR1 and CDR2 are KGHSH and LQKENI. In nucleotides, the CDR3 is TGTGCCAGCTCAACAGCTGGGCAGGGGCCTGCCCTCTATGGCTACACCTTC. Translating gives CASSTAGQGPALYGYTF.

This clone was counted only a few times. V gene TRBV7-3 combines with J gene TRBJ2-5, with D possibly matching TRBD1 (6 bases). This CDR3 has 16 amino acids. Germline CDR1 and CDR2: SGHTA and FQGTGA. V was shortened by 1 base and J by 7 bases, with 19 bases between the two germline ends. This chain's CDR3 is CASSLISGQPPGTQYF. The CDR3 DNA sequence: TGTGCCAGCAGCTTAATTTCTGGACAGCCCCCGGGGACCCAGTACTTC.

This clone has just a few counts. This chain uses TRBV5-6 with TRBJ2-2; D not resolved. Looked up from germline, CDR1 is SGHDT and CDR2 is YYEEEE. V was trimmed by 3 bases and J by 3 bases, leaving 9 bases between them. The CDR3 is 14 amino acids. Here the CDR3 reads CASSSWAYTGELFF. In DNA form, the CDR3 reads TGTGCCAGCAGCTCCTGGGCGTACACCGGGGAGCTGTTTTTT.

The chain couples TRBV28 to TRBJ1-1, with 9 bases aligning to TRBD1. Germline V CDR1 and CDR2: MDHEN, SYDVKM. The CDR3 is made up of 13 amino acids. V was clipped by 6 bases and J by 8 bases; unmatched bases: 7. This CDR3 is CASRRQGEREAFF. CDR3 in DNA: TGTGCCAGCAGACGACAGGGGGAAAGGGAAGCTTTCTTT.

The gene calls are TRBV5-4 and TRBJ2-5; the D gene is possibly TRBD2 (5 bases). The germline V gene has CDR1 SGHNT and CDR2 YYREEE (reference sequence). The V end was cut by 0 bases, the J end by 3 bases, with 9 bases between. The CDR3 loop spans 14 amino acids. The CDR3 bases are TGTGCCAGCAGCTTGGTTGGACTCGAAGAGACCCAGTACTTC. Protein product: CASSLVGLEETQYF.

This chain uses TRBV5-1 with TRBJ2-3, with D possibly TRBD1 on 6 matching bases. The CDR3 is made up of 15 amino acids. V dropped 4 bases and J dropped 2 bases, with 14 bases sitting between them. The germline V gene has CDR1 SGHRS and CDR2 YFSETQ. CDR3 bases: TGCGCCAGCAGCACCTCACAGGGAAACACAGATACGCAGTATTTT. Translation gives CASSTSQGNTDTQYF.

The CDR3, as DNA: TGTGCCAGCAGTTATCGGGACAGCTCGAACGAGCAGTACTTC. Translating it yields CASSYRDSSNEQYF. The chain joins TRBV28 to TRBJ2-7, with TRBD1 matching over 7 bases. V gave up 4 bases and J gave up 5 bases; unmatched junction bases: 8. Per the germline V gene, CDR1 is MDHEN and CDR2 is SYDVKM. The CDR3 has 14 residues.